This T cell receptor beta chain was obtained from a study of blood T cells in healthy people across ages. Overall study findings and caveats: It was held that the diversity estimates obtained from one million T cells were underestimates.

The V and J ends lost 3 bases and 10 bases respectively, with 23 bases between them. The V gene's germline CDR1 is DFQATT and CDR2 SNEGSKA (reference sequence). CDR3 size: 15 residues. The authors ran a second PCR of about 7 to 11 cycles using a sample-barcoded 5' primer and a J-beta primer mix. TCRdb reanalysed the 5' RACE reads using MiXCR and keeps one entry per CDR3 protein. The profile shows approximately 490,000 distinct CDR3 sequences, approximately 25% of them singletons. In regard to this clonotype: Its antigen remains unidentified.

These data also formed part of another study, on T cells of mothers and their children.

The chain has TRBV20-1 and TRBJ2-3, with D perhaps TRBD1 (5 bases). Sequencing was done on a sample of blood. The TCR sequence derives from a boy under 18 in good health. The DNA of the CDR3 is TGCAGTGCTAGGCAGGTGGGGCCCACCGCCTGGGCGCAGTATTTT. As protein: CSARQVGPTAWAQYF.